This passage covers 27 T cell receptor beta chains from one sample sequenced in a study of T cell responses to AZD1222 COVID-19 vaccine. Sequencing was performed with immunoSEQ multiplex PCR; in TCRdb, only in-frame clones are kept and a portion is missing. This table holds over 100,000 clones, about 90% found once. The sequencing here drew on peripheral blood, taken on day 0 of AZD1222 vaccination. The receptors derive from an adult in good health.

This clone appeared a few times. CDR3 residues: CASSLYVTANTGELFF. CDR3 DNA sequence: TGTGCCAGCAGTTTATACGTCACAGCGAACACCGGGGAGCTGTTTTTT. The chain has TRBV27 and TRBJ2-2; D is ambiguous. V was shortened by 1 base and J by 0 bases, with 9 bases between the two germline ends. CDR3 length: 16 residues. CDR1 and CDR2 from the germline V gene are MNHEY and SMNVEV (reference sequence).

The chain combines TRBV4-2 with TRBJ2-1; 11 positions agree with TRBD2. J gave up 6 bases and V 1 base, and 8 bases lay outside the gene matches. Germline V gene sequence: CDR1 LGHNA, CDR2 YNFKEQ. The CDR3 has 17 amino acids. The CDR3 DNA follows: TGTGCCAGCAGCCAAGCCCGGTCCGGGACTAGCGGCAATGAGCAGTTCTTC. Amino acid sequence: CASSQARSGTSGNEQFF.

The sample holds one count of this clone. The chain has TRBV12-5 and TRBJ1-1; 7 bases agree with TRBD1. CDR1 and CDR2 from the germline V gene are LGHNT and FRNRAP. V was pared by 6 bases and J by 8 bases, with 6 bases of the junction left unmatched. The CDR3 spans 12 residues. For the CDR3, the DNA is TGTGCTAGTGGCCCGCCACAGGGGGAAGCTTTCTTT. This gives the protein CASGPPQGEAFF.

The chain employs TRBV23-1 and TRBJ1-2; a possible D gene is TRBD1 (5 bases). TRBV23-1 is an ORF, with its function uncertain. This CDR3 comprises 17 residues. V lost 4 bases and J lost 4, with 22 bases in between. In nucleotides, the CDR3 is TGCGCCAGCAGTCGGCTCGAAGCGGCAGGGTGTTTCTATGGCTACACCTTC. It encodes CASSRLEAAGCFYGYTF.

In this sample, this clone turned up once. This chain connects TRBV21-1 to TRBJ1-2. TRBV21-1 corresponds to a pseudogene. The CDR3 is made up of 14 amino acids. The CDR3 spells CASSKECRLYGYTF. The CDR3 DNA sequence: TGTGCCAGCAGCAAAGAGTGCAGACTCTATGGCTACACCTTC.

CDR3 coding DNA: TGTGCCAGCAGCCAAGGGTACAGCCTCGAGACCCAGTACTTC. This encodes CASSQGYSLETQYF. This chain joins TRBV3-1 (or the pseudogene TRBV3-2) and TRBJ2-5; D unclear. The V end lost 1 base, the J end lost 5 bases, and 11 bases lay between the germline ends. Germline CDR1 is LGHDT and CDR2 is YNNKEL (reference sequence). This CDR3 has 14 residues.

The CDR3, as DNA: TGTGCCAGCAGCCCCAATGCTTTCGCTGAAGCTTTCTTT. Translating it yields CASSPNAFAEAFF. The V call is TRBV16, the J call TRBJ1-1; D remains ambiguous. This CDR3 is built from 13 residues. V lost 4 bases to trimming and J lost 6 bases, with 12 bases between them. CDR1 is KGHSY, CDR2 FQNENV, per germline.

The rearrangement joins TRBV6-5 to TRBJ2-7, with 10 bases aligning to TRBD1. This CDR3 has 15 residues. Trimming cost V 6 bases and J 4 bases; bases outside gene matches: 9. The germline gives CDR1 MNHEY, CDR2 SVGAGI. CDR3 in amino acids: CASRNPGQGGYEQYF. In nucleotides, the CDR3 is TGTGCCAGCAGGAACCCAGGACAGGGGGGTTACGAGCAGTACTTC.

This clone was found once. This chain uses TRBV6-5 with TRBJ1-2, with TRBD1 matching 7 bases. V lost 0 bases to trimming and J lost 5 bases; unmatched junction nucleotides: 6. Germline CDR1 is MNHEY and CDR2 is SVGAGI. The CDR3 extends over 15 amino acids. The CDR3 nucleotides are TGTGCCAGCAGTTACTCACAGGGGAGGTGGTATGGCTACACCTTC. Translating it yields CASSYSQGRWYGYTF.

V gene TRBV19 combines with J gene TRBJ2-3, with no clear D. V lost 4 bases and J 5 bases, leaving 7 bases between the germline ends. From germline, CDR1 is LNHDA and CDR2 SQIVND (reference sequence). The CDR3 length is 12 residues. The CDR3 nucleotides are TGTGCCAGTAGTAAGGCTCGAGATACGCAGTATTTT. Translating gives CASSKARDTQYF. The whole variable domain, filled in from reference TRBV19 and TRBJ2-3, reads DGGITQSPKYLFRKEGQNVTLSCEQNLNHDAMYWYRQDPGQGLRLIYYSQIVNDFQKGDIAEGYSVSREKKESFPLTVTSAQKNPTAFYLCASSKARDTQYFGPGTRLTVL.

The chain has TRBV9 and TRBJ2-2; D is ambiguous. Germline lookup yields CDR1 SGDLS and CDR2 YYNGEE. The CDR3 totals 13 residues. V dropped 4 bases and J dropped 6 bases, with 10 bases sitting between them. The CDR3 bases are TGTGCCAGCAGCACCCCTTGGTCCGGGGAGCTGTTTTTT. Protein sequence: CASSTPWSGELFF.

This clone was picked up one time. The chain's CDR3 is CASSRGLGGTDTQYF. CDR3 nucleotide sequence: TGTGCCAGCAGCCGCGGACTAGGGGGCACAGATACGCAGTATTTT. The chain joins TRBV3-1 (or the pseudogene TRBV3-2) to TRBJ2-3, with 7 nucleotides matching TRBD2. The length of the CDR3 is 15 residues. CDR1 and CDR2 from the germline V gene are LGHDT and YNNKEL (reference sequence). With V trimmed by 4 bases and J by 1 base, 5 bases remained unmatched.

The V and J genes are TRBV11-2 and TRBJ1-1, with D maybe TRBD1 (6 bases). V was trimmed by 5 bases and J by 3 bases, leaving 10 bases between them. Germline V gene data show CDR1 as SGHAT and CDR2 as FQNNGV. The CDR3 is 13 amino acids. The CDR3 nucleotides are TGTGCCAGCAGCCACAGGGTTGACACTGAAGCTTTCTTT. It codes for CASSHRVDTEAFF.

The chain recombines TRBV27 with TRBJ2-6; D not resolved. The CDR3 sequence is 14 residues long. V lost 5 bases and J 0 bases, leaving 5 bases between the germline ends. The germline V gene encodes CDR1 MNHEY and CDR2 SMNVEV (reference sequence). CDR3 amino acids: CASSLSSGANVLTF. The CDR3 nucleotides are TGTGCCAGCAGTCTTAGCTCTGGGGCCAACGTCCTGACTTTC.

This chain connects TRBV3-1 (or the pseudogene TRBV3-2) to TRBJ1-2; D is perhaps TRBD1 (5 bases). Germline values: CDR1 LGHDT, CDR2 YNNKEL (reference sequence). The CDR3 sequence is 14 residues long. Trimming shortened V by 4 bases and J by 4 bases, and 13 bases separated the two germline ends. The CDR3, as DNA: TGTGCCAGCAGCCGTACCGGGACTACCTATGGCTACACCTTC. Its translation: CASSRTGTTYGYTF.

CDR3 DNA: TGTGCCAGCAGCCAAGGCCAGCGGGGGGGCTGGGATGAGCAGTTCTTC. This gives the protein CASSQGQRGGWDEQFF. The gene calls are TRBV3-1 (or the pseudogene TRBV3-2) and TRBJ2-1; 10 bases agree with TRBD2. CDR1 LGHDT and CDR2 YNNKEL come from the germline V gene (reference sequence). The trim removed 1 base at V and 8 bases at J, leaving 8 bases unmatched. The CDR3 has 16 residues.

The V gene is TRBV2, the J gene TRBJ1-3, with TRBD1 as a possible D gene (6 bases). There are 15 residues in the CDR3. V lost 1 base, J lost 4 bases, and 11 bases lay in between. CDR1 and CDR2 from the germline V gene are SNHLY and FYNNEI. In nucleotides, the CDR3 is TGTGCCAGCAGTGAAGACAGGGTTTTCGGAAACACCATATATTTT. It specifies CASSEDRVFGNTIYF.

The chain recombines TRBV9 with TRBJ2-1, with 12 bases matching TRBD2. The junction had 9 bases not matched to a gene; V was cut back by 3 bases and J by 5 bases. The CDR3 covers 17 residues. Germline loops: CDR1 SGDLS, CDR2 YYNGEE. CDR3 in amino acids: CASSAGLAGRLDNEQFF. CDR3 bases: TGTGCCAGCAGCGCAGGACTAGCGGGGCGACTAGACAATGAGCAGTTCTTC. Full variable domain (remainder filled in from reference TRBV9 and TRBJ2-1): DSGVTQTPKHLITATGQRVTLRCSPRSGDLSVYWYQQSLDQGLQFLIQYYNGEERAKGNILERFSAQQFPDLHSELNLSSLELGDSALYFCASSAGLAGRLDNEQFFGPGTRLTVL.

The V and J genes are TRBV6-5 and TRBJ2-7, with 10 nucleotides matching TRBD2. V lost 6 bases to trimming and J lost 0 bases; unmatched junction nucleotides: 5. CDR1 is MNHEY and CDR2 is SVGAGI in the germline V gene. CDR3 size: 15 residues. CDR3 coding DNA: TGTGCCAGCAGCGGTGGACTAGCGGACTCCTACGAGCAGTACTTC. This translates into CASSGGLADSYEQYF.

V and J are TRBV5-1 and TRBJ2-7; 11 bases match TRBD1. J lost 0 bases, V lost 3 bases, and 2 bases had no gene match. This CDR3 is 15 amino acids long. CDR1 is SGHRS, CDR2 YFSETQ, per germline. The DNA of the CDR3 is TGCGCCAGCAGCTCAGGGACAGGGGGCTCCTACGAGCAGTACTTC. As protein: CASSSGTGGSYEQYF. Full variable domain (remainder filled in from reference TRBV5-1 and TRBJ2-7): KAGVTQTPRYLIKTRGQQVTLSCSPISGHRSVSWYQQTPGQGLQFLFEYFSETQRNKGNFPGRFSGRQFSNSRSEMNVSTLELGDSALYLCASSSGTGGSYEQYFGPGTRLTVT.

This clone appeared once. The chain links TRBV30 to TRBJ2-7; 11 nucleotides match TRBD1. The CDR3 totals 13 residues. Germline-derived CDR1 and CDR2 are GTSNPN and SVGIG (reference sequence). The V gene end was trimmed by 4 bases and the J gene end by 6 bases; junction bases not matched to a gene: 5. CDR3 sequence reads: CAWKWDRGSEQYF. The CDR3 nucleotides are TGTGCCTGGAAGTGGGACAGGGGGTCCGAGCAGTACTTC.

This clone has a single count. As DNA, the CDR3 is TGCGCCAGCAGTGATAGCGAGAACACCGGGGAGCTGTTTTTT. Encoded protein: CASSDSENTGELFF. The chain has TRBV5-1 and TRBJ2-2; D is perhaps TRBD2 (5 bases). Germline assignment: CDR1 SGHRS and CDR2 YFSETQ. V was trimmed by 5 bases and J by 1 base, leaving 9 bases between them. The CDR3 contains 14 residues.

This clone has only a few counts. The chain has TRBV29-1 and TRBJ2-3; a weak D match, TRBD1 (6 bases). This CDR3 spans 15 amino acids. Germline V gives CDR1 SQVTM, CDR2 ANQGSEA. Trimming took 4 bases from V and 1 from J, leaving 15 bases between them. CDR3 in amino acids: CSVGGGMVGTDTQYF. The CDR3 DNA sequence: TGCAGCGTTGGAGGGGGAATGGTCGGCACAGATACGCAGTATTTT.

CDR3 bases: TGCGCCAGCAGCTTACAGGGGGCTAACACTGAAGCTTTCTTT. As protein: CASSLQGANTEAFF. V usage is TRBV5-1 and J usage is TRBJ1-1; TRBD1 aligns across 9 bases. With V trimmed by 2 bases and J by 2 bases, 1 base remained unmatched. Germline V CDR1 and CDR2: SGHRS, YFSETQ. The CDR3 loop spans 14 amino acids.

This chain joins TRBV29-1 and TRBJ1-1; the D is unclear. V lost 1 base and J 3 bases, leaving 3 bases between the germline ends. The CDR3 consists of 11 residues. Germline V gene data show CDR1 as SQVTM and CDR2 as ANQGSEA. This chain's CDR3 is CSVEGYTEAFF. The CDR3 bases are TGCAGCGTTGAAGGGTACACTGAAGCTTTCTTT. The complete variable domain, with remaining parts taken from reference TRBV29-1 and TRBJ1-1, reads SAVISQKPSRDICQRGTSLTIQCQVDSQVTMMFWYRQQPGQSLTLIATANQGSEATYESGFVIDKFPISRPNLTFSTLTVSNMSPEDSSIYLCSVEGYTEAFFGQGTRLTVV.

In its sample, this clone was seen once. The chain has TRBV7-2 and TRBJ1-1, with D possibly matching TRBD1 (5 bases). Germline V CDR1 and CDR2: SGHTA, FQGNSA. This CDR3 has 13 amino acids. The V end lost 4 bases, the J end lost 1 base, and 7 bases lay between the germline ends. The CDR3 loop is CASSWGENTEAFF. CDR3 sequence (DNA): TGTGCCAGCAGCTGGGGGGAGAACACTGAAGCTTTCTTT.

The chain carries TRBV15 and TRBJ2-7, with D hard to call. The germline V gene encodes CDR1 LNHNV and CDR2 YYDKDF (reference sequence). CDR3 size: 15 residues. Trimming shortened V by 0 bases and J by 4 bases, and 13 bases separated the two germline ends. The CDR3 region is CATSRDLGRKYEQYF. The CDR3 bases are TGTGCCACCAGCAGAGATCTCGGCAGGAAGTACGAGCAGTACTTC. Supplemented by reference TRBV15 and TRBJ2-7, the full variable domain reads DAMVIQNPRYQVTQFGKPVTLSCSQTLNHNVMYWYQQKSSQAPKLLFHYYDKDFNNEADTPDNFQSRRPNTSFCFLDIRSPGLGDTAMYLCATSRDLGRKYEQYFGPGTRLTVT.